This TCR beta chain was observed in a study of T cells in Graves' hyperthyroidism and ophthalmopathy. Germline V gene data show CDR1 as MDHEN and CDR2 as SYDVKM. This CDR3 is 13 amino acids long. The V end was cut by 6 bases, the J end by 0 bases, with 8 bases between. This clonotype was recorded at least ten times. RNA transcripts gave rise to amplified TCR beta CDR3 regions. Initially, a first-round RT-PCR of the TCR CDR3 employed the HTBI primer set. TCRdb re-called the multiplex PCR reads with MiXCR, one entry per CDR3 protein. The sample contains roughly 600,000 distinct CDR3 sequences, more than 12% of which appear only once.

The chain recombines TRBV28 with TRBJ1-1; no definite D call. The sequencing sample was made of blood. The sequence was collected from a woman between 50 and 59 years old with Graves' ophthalmopathy. The CDR3 here is CASSSSMNTEAFF. The CDR3 DNA follows: TGTGCCAGCAGCTCTTCGATGAACACTGAAGCTTTCTTT.